Presented here are 25 T cell receptor beta chains from one specimen sequenced in a study of T cell repertoires in aging, cancer and after chemotherapy (dated by TCRdb to about 2019). TCRdb shows the sequencer as Illumina MiSeq. Rearranged TRB sequences spanning V, D and J segments were amplified by multiplex touch-down PCR using a mixed TRB-A/B primer pool. The public reads were quality trimmed at Q25 with fastp and then assembled into clones with MiXCR by TCRdb, keeping productive beta chains. One record per CDR3 amino acid sequence lists the most common genes and DNA. This sample has approximately 9,600 distinct CDR3 sequences in its table, and 20% to 30% of those were observed once. The ten largest clones capture over 1% of the sample. TCR beta rearrangements were amplified from genomic DNA extracted from peripheral blood rather than from sorted cells or RNA. What was sequenced was blood. These receptors came from a human donor in good health.

This clonotype is judged medium-sized. V gene TRBV7-9 combines with J gene TRBJ1-1; maybe TRBD1 (5 bases). Trimming removed 2 bases from V and 4 bases from J, with 20 bases in between. This CDR3 has 17 residues. Germline loops: CDR1 SEHNR, CDR2 FQNEAQ (reference sequence). The CDR3 spells CASSLRTGLPPGTEAFF. The CDR3 nucleotides read TGTGCCAGCAGCTTACGAACAGGTCTCCCTCCTGGCACTGAAGCTTTCTTT. The whole variable domain, filled in from reference TRBV7-9 and TRBJ1-1, reads DTGVSQNPRHKITKRGQNVTFRCDPISEHNRLYWYRQTLGQGPEFLTYFQNEAQLEKSRLLSDRFSAERPKGSFSTLEIQRTEQGDSAMYLCASSLRTGLPPGTEAFFGQGTRLTVV.

This clonotype was recorded a few times. This chain joins TRBV28 and TRBJ2-7, with D perhaps matching TRBD1 (6 bases). V lost 5 bases and J lost 0, with 11 bases in between. CDR1 and CDR2 from the germline V gene are MDHEN and SYDVKM. The CDR3 is 14 amino acids. The DNA of the CDR3 is TGTGCCAGCAGTCCGCGGACAGCCTCCTACGAGCAGTACTTC. Translating gives CASSPRTASYEQYF.

As to this clonotype: The DNA is omitted, as the CDR3 cannot be located on it reliably, and the CDR3 follows TCRdb's listing. This sequence joins TRBV7-5 and TRBJ2-5; the table's D call, TRBD1, has no DNA check behind it. TRBV7-5 is a documented pseudogene. The CDR3 totals 19 residues, both ends included. CDR3 loop: CISVPAAGGCRDSQETQYF.

Relative to its sample, this clonotype is medium-sized (0.01 to 0.1%). The J gene is TRBJ2-7, the V gene TRBV6-5; 7 bases are shared with TRBD2. The J segment lost 2 bases and the V segment lost 7 bases, leaving 5 bases of the junction unmatched. Germline values: CDR1 MNHEY, CDR2 SVGAGI. The CDR3 consists of 13 residues. The CDR3 region is CASNLAETYEQYF. CDR3 in DNA: TGTGCCAGCAATCTAGCGGAGACCTACGAGCAGTACTTC.

This clonotype is termed medium-sized. The V and J genes are TRBV29-1 and TRBJ1-1, with unresolved D. V was pared by 0 bases and J by 1 base, with 9 bases between. The CDR3 sequence is 14 residues long. Germline V CDR1 and CDR2: SQVTM, ANQGSEA. CDR3 sequence: CSVEDSGGNTEAFF. CDR3 DNA: TGCAGCGTTGAAGATTCTGGTGGGAACACTGAAGCTTTCTTT.

Here the CDR3 DNA reads TGTGCCAGTACGGACAGGGGCAATCAGCCCCAGCATTTT. Its protein is CASTDRGNQPQHF. The chain combines TRBV6-5 with TRBJ1-5; 8 nucleotides line up with TRBD1. The CDR3 contains 13 residues. CDR1 is MNHEY and CDR2 is SVGAGI in the germline V gene. The ends lost 9 bases at V and 2 bases at J; junction bases unmatched: 3.

The chain has TRBV7-2 and TRBJ1-2; tentatively, D is TRBD1 (5 bases). Germline values: CDR1 SGHTA, CDR2 FQGNSA. V was shortened by 8 bases and J by 5 bases, with 15 bases between the two germline ends. This CDR3 is built from 13 residues. This chain's CDR3 is CASLGGFPYGYTF. CDR3 nucleotides: TGTGCCAGCCTCGGGGGGTTTCCTTATGGCTACACCTTC.

V is TRBV5-6 and J is TRBJ2-3; D is possibly TRBD2 (6 bases). Germline lookup yields CDR1 SGHDT and CDR2 YYEEEE. CDR3 length: 20 residues. The CDR3 is CEPGASLGTSTSLGTDTQYF. The CDR3 DNA sequence: TGTGAGCCTGGGGCGTCATTGGGAACTAGCACCTCACTCGGCACAGATACGCAGTATTTT.

This sequence joins TRBV27 and TRBJ2-1; D possibly corresponds to TRBD2 (7 bases). The V and J ends lost 3 bases and 8 bases respectively, with 14 bases between them. Germline loops: CDR1 MNHEY, CDR2 SMNVEV (reference sequence). CDR3 size: 14 residues. The CDR3 loop reads CASSFLGGGDEQFF. The DNA for the CDR3 is TGTGCCAGCAGTTTTCTGGGAGGGGGTGATGAGCAGTTCTTC.

This clonotype is medium-sized within its sample. This rearrangement joins TRBV30 to TRBJ1-4; D is possibly TRBD1 (6 bases). There are 15 residues in the CDR3. The V end lost 4 bases, the J end lost 4 bases, and 16 bases lay between the germline ends. CDR1 and CDR2 from the germline V gene are GTSNPN and SVGIG (reference sequence). CDR3 nucleotides: TGTGCCTGGACGGGATTACAGGGCTTTAATGAAAAACTGTTTTTT. It codes for CAWTGLQGFNEKLFF.

In its sample, this clonotype was seen a few times. The genes are TRBV20-1 and TRBJ2-1, with D perhaps TRBD1 (5 bases). The CDR3 extends over 15 amino acids. Germline CDR1 reads DFQATT; CDR2 reads SNEGSKA (reference sequence). V lost 5 bases and J 2 bases, leaving 16 bases between the germline ends. CDR3 nucleotide sequence: TGCAGTGCTCTAAGGCGGCAGGGCCCCTACAATGAGCAGTTCTTC. Protein sequence: CSALRRQGPYNEQFF.

This clonotype has more than one count but fewer than ten. The V gene is TRBV6-5, the J gene TRBJ2-1; D gene unclear. Germline CDR1 and CDR2: MNHEY and SVGAGI. The CDR3 covers 14 residues. V was cut by 4 bases and J by 7 bases, with 14 bases left in between. The CDR3 DNA follows: TGTGCCAGCAGTTTACAGTCCGGTGTGAATGAGCAGTTCTTC. This translates into CASSLQSGVNEQFF.

The genes are TRBV7-2 and TRBJ2-3, with 8 bases lining up with TRBD2. Losses at the gene ends were 1 base for V and 4 bases for J; bases not matched to a gene: 10. The germline V gene encodes CDR1 SGHTA and CDR2 FQGNSA. The CDR3 consists of 17 residues. CDR3 coding DNA: TGTGCCAGCAGCTTAGATTGGACGGGAGGGCCGGCAGATACGCAGTATTTT. Protein sequence: CASSLDWTGGPADTQYF.

By sample fraction, this clonotype is medium-sized. This sequence joins TRBV6-1 and TRBJ2-7; 10 nucleotides match TRBD1. CDR3 length: 14 residues. Germline V gene data show CDR1 as MNHNS and CDR2 as SASEGT. Trimming cost V 6 bases and J 2 bases; bases outside gene matches: 4. CDR3 protein: CASSQTGGTYEQYF. The CDR3 DNA sequence: TGTGCCAGCAGCCAGACAGGGGGCACCTACGAGCAGTACTTC.

The V call is TRBV27, the J call TRBJ2-5, with TRBD1 matching 9 bases. The CDR3 runs to 12 residues. Per the germline V gene, CDR1 is MNHEY and CDR2 is SMNVEV (reference sequence). V lost 10 bases to trimming and J lost 3 bases; unmatched junction nucleotides: 3. The chain's CDR3 is CATRDREETQYF. CDR3 nucleotide sequence: TGTGCCACCCGGGACAGGGAAGAGACCCAGTACTTC.

A word on this clonotype: Germline and junction disagree at one end, which may indicate a read error. The V and J genes are TRBV6-5 and TRBJ2-7; D ambiguous. This CDR3 comprises 14 residues. CDR1 MNHEY and CDR2 SVGAGI come from the germline V gene. CDR3 residues: CASSLARGPAEQYF. The CDR3 coding sequence is TGCGCCAGCAGCTTGGCCCGCGGCCCCGCAGAGCAGTACTTC.

The table lists this clonotype with a count of one. V usage is TRBV5-4 and J usage is TRBJ2-3; D is unresolved. The CDR3 spans 11 residues. Germline assignment: CDR1 SGHNT and CDR2 YYREEE (reference sequence). The V gene lost 1 base and the J gene lost 3 bases, with 0 bases spanning the gap. The CDR3 here is CASSLTDTQYF. CDR3 bases: TGTGCCAGCAGCTTGACAGATACGCAGTATTTT. Filled out from reference TRBV5-4 and TRBJ2-3, the complete variable domain reads ETGVTQSPTHLIKTRGQQVTLRCSSQSGHNTVSWYQQALGQGPQFIFQYYREEENGRGNFPPRFSGLQFPNYSSELNVNALELDDSALYLCASSLTDTQYFGPGTRLTVL.

This sequence joins TRBV19 and TRBJ2-2, with 7 positions matching TRBD2. Trimming cost V 3 bases and J 6 bases; bases outside gene matches: 1. This CDR3 has 13 residues. Germline values: CDR1 LNHDA, CDR2 SQIVND (reference sequence). CDR3 amino acids: CASSMGGAGELFF. For the CDR3, the DNA is TGTGCCAGTAGTATGGGGGGGGCCGGGGAGCTGTTTTTT.

This clonotype was seen a few times. The chain employs TRBV30 and TRBJ1-5; TRBD1 is a possible D gene (5 bases). The V end was cut by 5 bases, the J end by 2 bases, with 13 bases between. CDR1 is GTSNPN, CDR2 SVGIG, per germline (reference sequence). This CDR3 is 14 amino acids long. CDR3 nucleotides: TGTGCCTGGGGGACCCTTGAGCGCAATCAGCCCCAGCATTTT. Protein product: CAWGTLERNQPQHF.

V usage is TRBV6-1 and J usage is TRBJ2-6, with D perhaps matching TRBD2 (5 bases). The CDR3 is 17 residues long. CDR1 is MNHNS and CDR2 is SASEGT in the germline V gene. V was clipped by 2 bases and J by 2 bases, with 13 bases between them. CDR3 bases: TGTGCCAGCAGTGAATACGGGGTGAGGGCTGGGGCCAACGTCCTGACTTTC. Translating it yields CASSEYGVRAGANVLTF.

The V gene is TRBV12-3 or TRBV12-4, the J gene TRBJ2-1, with unresolved D. The CDR3 spans 15 residues. V shed 4 bases and J shed 4 bases, with 14 bases lying between them. CDR3 sequence reads: CASSSAVGVYNEQFF. CDR3 DNA: TGTGCCAGCAGTTCGGCGGTAGGAGTTTACAATGAGCAGTTCTTC.

This clonotype was detected only a few times. The chain couples TRBV6-1 to TRBJ1-5, with D uncertain. The CDR3 runs 14 residues. CDR1 is MNHNS and CDR2 is SASEGT in the germline V gene. V lost 7 bases to trimming and J lost 3 bases, with 13 bases between them. The CDR3 nucleotides are TGTGCCAGCACGTCTGACGGTATCAATCAGCCCCAGCATTTT. Translated: CASTSDGINQPQHF.

This clonotype was observed a handful of times. DNA of the CDR3: TGTGCCAGCAGTTTATTGGGGGGGAGCGGCGAAAAACTGTTTTTT. It yields the protein CASSLLGGSGEKLFF. J is TRBJ1-4 and V is TRBV27, with a possible D match to TRBD1 (5 bases). This CDR3 contains 15 residues. Trimming removed 1 base at V and 8 bases at J, with 14 bases between. Per germline, CDR1 MNHEY and CDR2 SMNVEV (reference sequence).

In this sample, this clonotype turned up a few times. The chain couples TRBV6-1 to TRBJ2-1; perhaps D is TRBD1 or TRBD2 (5 bases each). Trimming stripped 5 bases from V and 0 bases from J, with 20 bases between. The CDR3 contains 18 residues. Germline CDR1 reads MNHNS; CDR2 reads SASEGT. For the CDR3, the DNA is TGTGCCAGCAGTCGGTATCGCTTGGCAGGGAGCTCCTACAATGAGCAGTTCTTC. Its protein is CASSRYRLAGSSYNEQFF.

The rearrangement uses TRBV24-1 and TRBJ1-2, with D possibly TRBD1 on 6 matching bases. The CDR3 contains 13 residues. The germline CDR1 and CDR2 sequences are KGHDR and SFDVKD. V was cut by 1 base and J by 8 bases, with 10 bases left in between. For the CDR3, the DNA is TGTGCCACCAGTGATTTTCAGGGGTACGGCTACACCTTC. Its protein product is CATSDFQGYGYTF.